The 9 T cell receptor beta chains in this list originate from one sample, sequenced in a study of OX40 agonist ivuxolimab in advanced cancers. The method was immunoSEQ multiplex PCR; TCRdb's version includes in-frame clones alone and lacks a portion of them. The sample has some 50,000 clones, approximately 78% seen once. Sequenced material: CD4+ or CD8+ T cells sorted from blood, taken in a trial of the OX40 agonist ivuxolimab. Receptors were obtained from an adult with an advanced solid tumor such as melanoma, head and neck, liver or kidney cancer.

V usage is TRBV9 and J usage is TRBJ2-7; the D call may be TRBD1 or TRBD2 (5 bases each). Trimming shortened V by 0 bases and J by 2 bases, and 12 bases separated the two germline ends. Germline V lookup: CDR1 SGDLS, CDR2 YYNGEE. This CDR3 region has 15 residues. As DNA, the CDR3 is TGTGCCAGCAGCGTAGCTGGGACGGCGGCCTACGAGCAGTACTTC. Amino acid sequence: CASSVAGTAAYEQYF.

This chain uses TRBV6-1 with TRBJ2-5; TRBD1 aligns across 7 bases. CDR3 length: 15 residues. Germline V CDR1 and CDR2: MNHNS, SASEGT. Losses at the gene ends were 3 bases for V and 5 bases for J; bases not matched to a gene: 9. The CDR3 nucleotides are TGTGCCAGCAGTGAGGCGACAGGGTTCCATGAGACCCAGTACTTC. This translates into CASSEATGFHETQYF.

The genes are TRBV6-1 and TRBJ1-1, with D possibly being TRBD1 (6 bases). The germline V gene has CDR1 MNHNS and CDR2 SASEGT. V lost 0 bases, J lost 4 bases, and 12 bases lay in between. There are 15 residues in the CDR3. As DNA, the CDR3 is TGTGCCAGCAGTGAAGCCGGTAGGGGGTTCACTGAAGCTTTCTTT. Protein sequence: CASSEAGRGFTEAFF.

The chain couples TRBV7-3 to TRBJ1-1, with D tentatively TRBD1 (6 bases). The V end lost 5 bases, the J end lost 6 bases, and 19 bases lay between the germline ends. The CDR3 has 15 amino acids. Germline lookup yields CDR1 SGHTA and CDR2 FQGTGA. CDR3 sequence (DNA): TGTGCCAGCAGCCCACGGGGGGCCCCGGGAGCTGAAGCTTTCTTT. Encoded protein: CASSPRGAPGAEAFF. Complete variable domain (other parts from reference TRBV7-3 and TRBJ1-1): GAGVSQTPSNKVTEKGKYVELRCDPISGHTALYWYRQSLGQGPEFLIYFQGTGAADDSGLPNDRFFAVRPEGSVSTLKIQRTERGDSAVYLCASSPRGAPGAEAFFGQGTRLTVV.

The V gene is TRBV11-2, the J gene TRBJ1-2, with D possibly TRBD1 on 6 matching bases. V was clipped by 5 bases and J by 2 bases, with 12 bases between them. The CDR3 runs 14 residues. Germline values: CDR1 SGHAT, CDR2 FQNNGV. The CDR3 DNA reads TGTGCCAGCAGCCCCATTGGACAGAACTATGGCTACACCTTC. This encodes CASSPIGQNYGYTF.

A word on this clone: One junction end disagrees with the germline gene, perhaps due to a read error. This sequence joins TRBV20-1 and TRBJ1-2, with D perhaps TRBD1 (6 bases). In germline, CDR1 is DFQATT, CDR2 SNEGSKA (reference sequence). The CDR3 spans 11 residues. The CDR3 sequence: CSATRVGGQSF. The CDR3 region has the DNA TGCAGTGCTACCCGGGTGGGGGGGCAGAGCTTC.

The gene calls are TRBV11-3 and TRBJ2-3, with 9 bases aligning to TRBD1. CDR3 size: 17 residues. The V and J ends lost 1 base and 0 bases, in that order; junction bases with no gene match: 5. Germline CDR1 reads SGHNT; CDR2 reads YENEEA. The CDR3 is CASSLGGTGSSTDTQYF. For the CDR3, the DNA is TGTGCCAGCAGCTTAGGAGGGACAGGGTCTAGCACAGATACGCAGTATTTT.

This clone appeared a few times. The chain couples TRBV2 to TRBJ1-5, with 7 bases matching TRBD1. V trimming: 7 bases; J trimming: 2 bases; junction bases outside the gene matches: 5. CDR3 length: 14 residues. Germline assignment: CDR1 SNHLY and CDR2 FYNNEI. This CDR3 reads CASKDGTGNQPQHF. The CDR3 DNA reads as TGTGCCAGCAAGGACGGGACAGGCAATCAGCCCCAGCATTTT.

This clone was seen a few times. The same CDR3 also results from other DNA sequences found in this sample. The chain recombines TRBV6-1 with TRBJ2-1; 7 bases are shared with TRBD2. The CDR3 has 13 amino acids. V dropped 6 bases and J dropped 6; count of bases not matched to a gene: 5. Germline V lookup: CDR1 MNHNS, CDR2 SASEGT. CDR3 in amino acids: CASRTTSSNEQFF. The CDR3 DNA reads as TGTGCCAGCAGAACGACTAGCTCCAATGAGCAGTTCTTC.